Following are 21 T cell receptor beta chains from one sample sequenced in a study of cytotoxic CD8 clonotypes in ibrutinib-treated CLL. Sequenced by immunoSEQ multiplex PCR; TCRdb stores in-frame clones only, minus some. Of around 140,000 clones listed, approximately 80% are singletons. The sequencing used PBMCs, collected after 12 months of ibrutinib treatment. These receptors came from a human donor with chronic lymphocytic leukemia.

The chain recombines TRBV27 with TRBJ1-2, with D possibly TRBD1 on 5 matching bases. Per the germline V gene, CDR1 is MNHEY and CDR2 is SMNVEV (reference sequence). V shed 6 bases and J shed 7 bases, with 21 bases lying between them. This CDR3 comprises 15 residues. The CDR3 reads CASRPVFGGLSGYTF. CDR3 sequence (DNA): TGTGCCAGCAGACCCGTTTTCGGGGGTCTTAGTGGCTACACCTTC.

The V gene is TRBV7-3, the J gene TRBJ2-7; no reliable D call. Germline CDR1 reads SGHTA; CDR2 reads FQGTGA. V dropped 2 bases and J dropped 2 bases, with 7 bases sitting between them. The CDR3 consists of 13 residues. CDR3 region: CASSLWQAYEQYF. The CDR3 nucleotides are TGTGCCAGCAGCTTATGGCAGGCCTACGAGCAGTACTTC.

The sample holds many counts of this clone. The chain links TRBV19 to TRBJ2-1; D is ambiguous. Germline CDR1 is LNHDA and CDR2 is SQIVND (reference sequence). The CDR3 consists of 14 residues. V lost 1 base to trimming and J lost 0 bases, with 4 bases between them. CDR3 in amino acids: CASSIGGSYNEQFF. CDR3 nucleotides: TGTGCCAGTAGTATAGGGGGCTCCTACAATGAGCAGTTCTTC.

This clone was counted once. CDR3: CSVGGQLNTEAFF. CDR3 coding DNA: TGCAGCGTAGGGGGACAGTTGAACACTGAAGCTTTCTTT. The chain combines TRBV29-1 with TRBJ1-1; 7 bases match TRBD1. This CDR3 region has 13 residues. Germline V gene data show CDR1 as SQVTM and CDR2 as ANQGSEA. Trimming removed 6 bases from V and 0 bases from J; junction bases left unmatched: 4.

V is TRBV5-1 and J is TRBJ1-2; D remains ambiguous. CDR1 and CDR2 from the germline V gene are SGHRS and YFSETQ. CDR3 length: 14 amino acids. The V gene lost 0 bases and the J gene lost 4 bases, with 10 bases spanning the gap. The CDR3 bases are TGCGCCAGCAGCTTGGATGCGTCCTTCTATGGCTACACCTTC. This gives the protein CASSLDASFYGYTF.

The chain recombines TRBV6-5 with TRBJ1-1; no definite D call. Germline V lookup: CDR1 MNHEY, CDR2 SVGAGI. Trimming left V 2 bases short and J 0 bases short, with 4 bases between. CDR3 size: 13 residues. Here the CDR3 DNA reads TGTGCCAGCAGTTACGCAGTGAACACTGAAGCTTTCTTT. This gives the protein CASSYAVNTEAFF.

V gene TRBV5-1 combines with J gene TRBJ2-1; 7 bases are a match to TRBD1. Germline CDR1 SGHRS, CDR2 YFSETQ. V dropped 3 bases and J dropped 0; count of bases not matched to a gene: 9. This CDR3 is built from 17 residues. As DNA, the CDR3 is TGCGCCAGCAGCTCCGACCCGACAGGGAACTCCTACAATGAGCAGTTCTTC. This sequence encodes CASSSDPTGNSYNEQFF.

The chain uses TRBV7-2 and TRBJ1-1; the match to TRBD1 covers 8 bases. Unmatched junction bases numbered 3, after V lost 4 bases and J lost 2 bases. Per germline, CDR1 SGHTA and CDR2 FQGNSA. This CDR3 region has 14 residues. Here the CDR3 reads CASSYDRGNTEAFF. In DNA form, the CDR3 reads TGTGCCAGCAGCTACGACAGGGGCAACACTGAAGCTTTCTTT.

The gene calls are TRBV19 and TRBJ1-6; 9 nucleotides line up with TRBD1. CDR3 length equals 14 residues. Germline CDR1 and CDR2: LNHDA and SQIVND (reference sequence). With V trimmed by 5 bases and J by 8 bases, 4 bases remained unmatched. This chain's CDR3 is CASSPGQGDSPLHF. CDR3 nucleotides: TGTGCCAGTAGTCCGGGACAGGGTGATTCACCCCTCCACTTT.

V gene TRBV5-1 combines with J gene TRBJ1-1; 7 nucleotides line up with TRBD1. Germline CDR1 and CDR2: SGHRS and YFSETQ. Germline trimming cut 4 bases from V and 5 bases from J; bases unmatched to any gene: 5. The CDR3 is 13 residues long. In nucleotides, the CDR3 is TGCGCCAGCAGCGAGGGGGCCCGAACTGAAGCTTTCTTT. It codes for CASSEGARTEAFF.

The CDR3 nucleotides are TGTGCCAGCAGCTTTTCCCCCGACAGGGTGAGGGCCTCCTACGAGCAGTACTTC. Translation gives CASSFSPDRVRASYEQYF. The chain carries TRBV11-2 and TRBJ2-7; 7 bases match TRBD1. Trimming removed 3 bases from V and 0 bases from J; junction bases left unmatched: 14. The CDR3 sequence is 18 residues long. Germline V CDR1 and CDR2: SGHAT, FQNNGV.

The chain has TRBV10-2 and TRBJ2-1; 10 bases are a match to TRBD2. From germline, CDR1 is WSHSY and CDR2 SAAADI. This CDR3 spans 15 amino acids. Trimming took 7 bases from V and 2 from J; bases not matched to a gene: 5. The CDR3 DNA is TGCGCCAGCACCCGGACTAGCGGACCCTACAATGAGCAGTTCTTC. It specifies CASTRTSGPYNEQFF.

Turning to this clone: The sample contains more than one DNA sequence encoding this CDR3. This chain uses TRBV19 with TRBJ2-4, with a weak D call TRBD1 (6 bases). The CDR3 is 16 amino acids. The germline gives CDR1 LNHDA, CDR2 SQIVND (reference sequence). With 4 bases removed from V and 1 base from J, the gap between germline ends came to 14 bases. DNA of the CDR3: TGTGCCAGTAGTAAACCTCAGGGGTTGGCCAAAAACATTCAGTACTTC. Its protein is CASSKPQGLAKNIQYF.

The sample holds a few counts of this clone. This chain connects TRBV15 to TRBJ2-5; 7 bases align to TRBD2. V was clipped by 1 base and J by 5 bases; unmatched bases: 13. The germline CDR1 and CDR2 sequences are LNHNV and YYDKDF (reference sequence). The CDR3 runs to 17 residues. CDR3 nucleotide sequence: TGTGCCACCAGCAGAGGGAAGGCCAGGGCGCGGGAGGAGACCCAGTACTTC. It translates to CATSRGKARAREETQYF.

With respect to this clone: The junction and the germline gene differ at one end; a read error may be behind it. CDR3 amino acids: CASGLVEDLDQPQHF. The CDR3 coding sequence is TGTGCTAGTGGCTTGGTTGAGGATTTAGATCAGCCCCAGCATTTT. V is TRBV12-5 and J is TRBJ1-5; D is ambiguous. Germline V gives CDR1 LGHNT, CDR2 FRNRAP. The CDR3 length is 15 residues.

The CDR3 reads CAISGVGAPTDTQYF. DNA for the CDR3: TGTGCCATCAGTGGTGTCGGGGCCCCCACAGATACGCAGTATTTT. The chain combines TRBV10-3 with TRBJ2-3; D may correspond to TRBD1 or TRBD2 (5 bases each). Germline CDR1 and CDR2: ENHRY and SYGVKD. The CDR3 consists of 15 residues. V was cut by 4 bases and J by 2 bases, with 13 bases left in between.

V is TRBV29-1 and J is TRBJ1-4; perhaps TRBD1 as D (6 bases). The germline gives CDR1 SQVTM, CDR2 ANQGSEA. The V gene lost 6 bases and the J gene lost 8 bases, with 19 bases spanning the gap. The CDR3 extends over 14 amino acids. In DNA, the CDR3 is TGCAGCGTAGGAAGGGGGGTGTCTTCGGAAAAACTGTTTTTT. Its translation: CSVGRGVSSEKLFF.

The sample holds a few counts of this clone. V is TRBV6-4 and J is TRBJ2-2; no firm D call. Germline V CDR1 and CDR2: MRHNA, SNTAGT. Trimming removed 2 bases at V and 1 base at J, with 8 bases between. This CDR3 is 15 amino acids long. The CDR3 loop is CASSDQTQNTGELFF. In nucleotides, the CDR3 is TGTGCCAGCAGTGACCAGACACAGAACACCGGGGAGCTGTTTTTT.

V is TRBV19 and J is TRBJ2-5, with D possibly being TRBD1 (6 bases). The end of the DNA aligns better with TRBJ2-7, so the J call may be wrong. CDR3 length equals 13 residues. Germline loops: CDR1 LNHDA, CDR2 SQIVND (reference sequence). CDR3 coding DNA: TGTGCCAGTGGAGGCAGGGGAAGATACGAGCAGTACTTC. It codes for CASGGRGRYEQYF.

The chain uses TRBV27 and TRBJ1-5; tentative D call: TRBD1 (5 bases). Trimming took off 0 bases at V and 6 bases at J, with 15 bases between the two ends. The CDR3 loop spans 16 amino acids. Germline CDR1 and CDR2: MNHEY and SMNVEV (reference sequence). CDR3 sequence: CASSLSAGWRGQPQHF. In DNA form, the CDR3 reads TGTGCCAGCAGTTTATCGGCAGGGTGGCGCGGTCAGCCCCAGCATTTT.

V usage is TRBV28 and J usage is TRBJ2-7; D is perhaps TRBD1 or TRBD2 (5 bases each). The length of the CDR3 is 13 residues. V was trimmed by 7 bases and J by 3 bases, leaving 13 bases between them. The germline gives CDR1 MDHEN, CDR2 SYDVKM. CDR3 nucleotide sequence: TGTGCCAGCATCGGGGCGGGCCTCTACGAGCAGTACTTC. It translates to CASIGAGLYEQYF. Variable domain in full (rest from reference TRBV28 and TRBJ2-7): DVKVTQSSRYLVKRTGEKVFLECVQDMDHENMFWYRQDPGLGLRLIYFSYDVKMKEKGDIPEGYSVSREKKERFSLILESASTNQTSMYLCASIGAGLYEQYFGPGTRLTVT.